The following is a T cell receptor beta chain sequence with its context. Its cognate antigen is unknown. The source of the sample is a study of T cell responses to AZD1222 COVID-19 vaccine. Study results and limitations: Reportedly, nearly half the spike-specific TCRs target unmutated variant regions.

Using immunoSEQ multiplex PCR, the repertoire was profiled, and TCRdb retains in-frame clones only, with some absent. The table has about 130,000 clones, 90% seen once; the top ten hold around 7%. The CDR3 covers 14 residues. Trimming removed 5 bases from V and 2 bases from J, with 15 bases in between. In germline, CDR1 is GTSNPN, CDR2 SVGIG (reference sequence). The V call is TRBV30, the J call TRBJ1-1, with D possibly matching TRBD1 (6 bases). The TCR comes from an adult in good health. The source was peripheral blood, collected on day 0 of AZD1222 vaccination. CDR3: CAWSWGPLNTEAFF. CDR3 bases: TGTGCCTGGTCTTGGGGGCCCCTCAACACTGAAGCTTTCTTT.